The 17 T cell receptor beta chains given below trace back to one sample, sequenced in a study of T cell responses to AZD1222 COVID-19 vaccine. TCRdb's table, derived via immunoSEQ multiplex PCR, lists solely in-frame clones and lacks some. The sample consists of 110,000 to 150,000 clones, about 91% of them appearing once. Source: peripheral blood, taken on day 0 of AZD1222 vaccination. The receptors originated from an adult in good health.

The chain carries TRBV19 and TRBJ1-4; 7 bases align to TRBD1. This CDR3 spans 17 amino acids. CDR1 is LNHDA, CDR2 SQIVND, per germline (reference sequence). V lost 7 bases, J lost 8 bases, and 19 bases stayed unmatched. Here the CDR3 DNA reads TGTGCCAGTACCCCGTCGAGGAGTCAGGGGGTTAAAGAAAAACTGTTTTTT. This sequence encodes CASTPSRSQGVKEKLFF.

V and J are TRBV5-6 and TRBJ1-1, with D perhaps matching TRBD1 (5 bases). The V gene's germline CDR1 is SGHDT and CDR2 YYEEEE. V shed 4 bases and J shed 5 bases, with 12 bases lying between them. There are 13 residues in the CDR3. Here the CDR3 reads CASSLGGETEAFF. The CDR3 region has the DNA TGTGCCAGCAGCCTCGGGGGAGAGACTGAAGCTTTCTTT.

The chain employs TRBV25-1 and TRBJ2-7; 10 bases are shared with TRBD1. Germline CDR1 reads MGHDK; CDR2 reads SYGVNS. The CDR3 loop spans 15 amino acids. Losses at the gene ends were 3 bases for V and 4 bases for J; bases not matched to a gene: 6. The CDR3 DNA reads TGTGCCAGCAGTGAGGGGACAGGGGAGTTGTACGAGCAGTACTTC. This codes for CASSEGTGELYEQYF.

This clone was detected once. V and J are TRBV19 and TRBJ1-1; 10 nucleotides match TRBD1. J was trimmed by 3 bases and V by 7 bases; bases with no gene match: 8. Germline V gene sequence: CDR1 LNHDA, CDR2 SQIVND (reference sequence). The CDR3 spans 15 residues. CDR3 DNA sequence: TGTGCCAGTAACCCCGACAGGGGGCCCTACACTGAAGCTTTCTTT. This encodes CASNPDRGPYTEAFF.

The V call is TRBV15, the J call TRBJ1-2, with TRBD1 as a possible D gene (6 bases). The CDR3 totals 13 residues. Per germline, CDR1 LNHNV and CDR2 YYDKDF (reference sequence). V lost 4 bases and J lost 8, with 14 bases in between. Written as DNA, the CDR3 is TGTGCCACCAGCAATGCGGGGGGGCAAGGCTACACCTTC. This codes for CATSNAGGQGYTF.

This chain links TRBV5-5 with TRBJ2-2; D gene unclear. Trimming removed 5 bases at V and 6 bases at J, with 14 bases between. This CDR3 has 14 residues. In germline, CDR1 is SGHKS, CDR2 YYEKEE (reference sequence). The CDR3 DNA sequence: TGTGCCAGCAGTCTCAGCTGGGTGGCCGGGGAGCTGTTTTTT. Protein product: CASSLSWVAGELFF.

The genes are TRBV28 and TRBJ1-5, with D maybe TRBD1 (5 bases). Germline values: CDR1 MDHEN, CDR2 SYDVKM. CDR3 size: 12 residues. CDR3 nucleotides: TGTACAACCGGGACGGGGAATCAGCCCCAGCATTTT. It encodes CTTGTGNQPQHF.

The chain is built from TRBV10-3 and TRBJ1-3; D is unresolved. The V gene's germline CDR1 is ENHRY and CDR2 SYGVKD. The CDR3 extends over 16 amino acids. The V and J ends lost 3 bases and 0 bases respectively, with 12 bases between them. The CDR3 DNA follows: TGTGCCATCAGTGATACAGACACTAACTCTGGAAACACCATATATTTT. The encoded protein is CAISDTDTNSGNTIYF.

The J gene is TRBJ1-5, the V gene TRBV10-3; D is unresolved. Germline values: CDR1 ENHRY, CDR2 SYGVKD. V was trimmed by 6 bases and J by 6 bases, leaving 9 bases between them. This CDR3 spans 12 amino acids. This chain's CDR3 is CAIRGAGQPQHF. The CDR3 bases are TGTGCCATCAGAGGAGCCGGTCAGCCCCAGCATTTT.

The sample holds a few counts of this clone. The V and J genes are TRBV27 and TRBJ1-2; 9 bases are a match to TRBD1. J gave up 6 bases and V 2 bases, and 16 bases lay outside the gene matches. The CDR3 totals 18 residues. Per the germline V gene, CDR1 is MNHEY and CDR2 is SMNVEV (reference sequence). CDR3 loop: CASSLKGRDRVIRHGYTF. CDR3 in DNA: TGTGCCAGCAGTTTAAAAGGCCGGGACAGGGTTATCCGGCATGGCTACACCTTC.

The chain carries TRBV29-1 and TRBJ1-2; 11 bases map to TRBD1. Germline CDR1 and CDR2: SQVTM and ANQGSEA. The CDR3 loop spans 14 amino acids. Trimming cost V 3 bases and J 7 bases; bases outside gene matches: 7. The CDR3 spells CSVDGSGTGGGYTF. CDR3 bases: TGCAGCGTTGACGGGTCCGGGACAGGGGGTGGCTACACCTTC.

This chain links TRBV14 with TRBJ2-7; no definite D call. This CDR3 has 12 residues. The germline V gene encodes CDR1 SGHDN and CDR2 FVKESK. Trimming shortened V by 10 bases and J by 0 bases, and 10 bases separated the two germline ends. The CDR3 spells CANSRDSYEQYF. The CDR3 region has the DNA TGTGCCAACAGTAGGGACTCCTACGAGCAGTACTTC.

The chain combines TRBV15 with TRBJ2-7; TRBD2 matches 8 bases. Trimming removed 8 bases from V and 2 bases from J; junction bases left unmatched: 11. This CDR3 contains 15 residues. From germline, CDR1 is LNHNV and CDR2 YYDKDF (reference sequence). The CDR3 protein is CATASGTSGPYEQYF. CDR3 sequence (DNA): TGTGCCACCGCTTCAGGTACTAGCGGCCCCTACGAGCAGTACTTC.

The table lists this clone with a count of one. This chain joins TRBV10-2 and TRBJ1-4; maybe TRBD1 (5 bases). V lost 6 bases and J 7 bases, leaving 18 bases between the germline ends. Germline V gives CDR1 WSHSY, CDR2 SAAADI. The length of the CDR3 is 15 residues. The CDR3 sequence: CASSPREGVGEKLFF. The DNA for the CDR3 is TGCGCCAGCAGCCCCCGTGAAGGGGTGGGTGAAAAACTGTTTTTT.

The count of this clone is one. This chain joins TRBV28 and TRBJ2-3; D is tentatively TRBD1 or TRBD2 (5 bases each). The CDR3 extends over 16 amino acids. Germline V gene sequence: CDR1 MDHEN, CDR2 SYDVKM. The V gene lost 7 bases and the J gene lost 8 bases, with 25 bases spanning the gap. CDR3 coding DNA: TGTGCCAGCACCCCCCACGGGGCTACCCCCGCCAGTACGCAGTATTTT. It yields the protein CASTPHGATPASTQYF. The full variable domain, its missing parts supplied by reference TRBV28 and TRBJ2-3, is DVKVTQSSRYLVKRTGEKVFLECVQDMDHENMFWYRQDPGLGLRLIYFSYDVKMKEKGDIPEGYSVSREKKERFSLILESASTNQTSMYLCASTPHGATPASTQYFGPGTRLTVL.

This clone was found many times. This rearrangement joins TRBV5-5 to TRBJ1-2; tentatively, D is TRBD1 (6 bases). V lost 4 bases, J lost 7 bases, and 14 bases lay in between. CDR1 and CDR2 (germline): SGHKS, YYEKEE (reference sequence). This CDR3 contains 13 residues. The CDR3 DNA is TGTGCCAGCAGCGTGGACAGAGTACTTGGCTACACCTTC. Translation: CASSVDRVLGYTF.

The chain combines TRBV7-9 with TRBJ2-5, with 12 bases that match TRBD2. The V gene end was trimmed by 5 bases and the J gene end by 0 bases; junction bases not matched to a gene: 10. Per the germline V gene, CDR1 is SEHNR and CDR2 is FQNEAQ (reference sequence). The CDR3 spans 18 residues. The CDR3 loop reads CASSDRRTSGTNQETQYF. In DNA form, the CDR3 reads TGTGCCAGCAGCGACCGCAGGACTAGCGGGACGAACCAAGAGACCCAGTACTTC. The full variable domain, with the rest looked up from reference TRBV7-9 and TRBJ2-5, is DTGVSQNPRHKITKRGQNVTFRCDPISEHNRLYWYRQTLGQGPEFLTYFQNEAQLEKSRLLSDRFSAERPKGSFSTLEIQRTEQGDSAMYLCASSDRRTSGTNQETQYFGPGTRLLVL.